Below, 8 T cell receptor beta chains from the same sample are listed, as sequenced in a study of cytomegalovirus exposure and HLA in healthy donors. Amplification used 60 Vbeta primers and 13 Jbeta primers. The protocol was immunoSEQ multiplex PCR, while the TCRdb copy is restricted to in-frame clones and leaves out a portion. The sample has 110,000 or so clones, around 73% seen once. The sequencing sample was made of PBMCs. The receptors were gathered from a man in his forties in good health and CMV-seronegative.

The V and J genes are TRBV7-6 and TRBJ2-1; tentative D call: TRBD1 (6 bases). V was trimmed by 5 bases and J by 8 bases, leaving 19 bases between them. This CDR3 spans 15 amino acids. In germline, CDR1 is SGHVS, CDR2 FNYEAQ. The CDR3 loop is CASSHHLTGGDEQFF. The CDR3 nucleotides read TGTGCCAGCAGCCACCACTTGACAGGTGGGGATGAGCAGTTCTTC.

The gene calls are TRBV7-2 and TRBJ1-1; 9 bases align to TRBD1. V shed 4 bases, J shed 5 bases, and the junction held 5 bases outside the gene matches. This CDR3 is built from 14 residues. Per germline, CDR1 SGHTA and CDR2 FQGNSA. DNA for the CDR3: TGTGCCAGCAGCTCCCGACAGGGGGGAACTGAAGCTTTCTTT. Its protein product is CASSSRQGGTEAFF.

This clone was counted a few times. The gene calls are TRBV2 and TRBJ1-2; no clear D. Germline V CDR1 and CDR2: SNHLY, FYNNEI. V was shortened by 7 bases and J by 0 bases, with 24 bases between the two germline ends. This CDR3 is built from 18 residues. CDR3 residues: CASTTVLLGSSANYGYTF. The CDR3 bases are TGTGCCAGCACCACCGTATTGTTGGGGAGTTCGGCTAACTATGGCTACACCTTC.

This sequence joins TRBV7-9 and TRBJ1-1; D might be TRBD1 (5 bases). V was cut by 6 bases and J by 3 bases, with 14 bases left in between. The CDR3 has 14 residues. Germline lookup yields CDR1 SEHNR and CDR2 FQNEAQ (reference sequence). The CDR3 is CASRLTTGDTEAFF. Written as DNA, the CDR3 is TGTGCCAGCAGACTAACAACAGGTGACACTGAAGCTTTCTTT.

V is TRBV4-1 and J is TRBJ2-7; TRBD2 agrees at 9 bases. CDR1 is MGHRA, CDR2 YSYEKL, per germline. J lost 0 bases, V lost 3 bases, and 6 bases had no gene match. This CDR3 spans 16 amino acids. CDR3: CASSQDLAGRSYEQYF. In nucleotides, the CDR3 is TGCGCCAGCAGCCAGGACCTAGCGGGGCGCTCCTACGAGCAGTACTTC.

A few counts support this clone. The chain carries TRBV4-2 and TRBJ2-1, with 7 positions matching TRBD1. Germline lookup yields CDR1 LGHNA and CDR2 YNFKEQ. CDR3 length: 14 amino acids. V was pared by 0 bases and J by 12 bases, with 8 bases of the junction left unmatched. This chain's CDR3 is CASSQDDRAMGQFF. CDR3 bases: TGTGCCAGCAGCCAAGATGACAGGGCCATGGGGCAGTTCTTC.

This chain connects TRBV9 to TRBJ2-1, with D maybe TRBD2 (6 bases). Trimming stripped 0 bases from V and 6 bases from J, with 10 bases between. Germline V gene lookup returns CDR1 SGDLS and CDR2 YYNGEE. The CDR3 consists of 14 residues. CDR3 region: CASSVGISGNEQFF. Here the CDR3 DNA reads TGTGCCAGCAGCGTAGGGATTAGCGGCAATGAGCAGTTCTTC.

This CDR3 is CASSVAGRVQETQYF. CDR3 coding DNA: TGTGCCAGCAGCGTAGCTGGGCGGGTCCAAGAGACCCAGTACTTC. V gene TRBV9 combines with J gene TRBJ2-5; weak D call: TRBD2 (5 bases). The V end was cut by 0 bases, the J end by 1 base, with 10 bases between. CDR1 and CDR2 from the germline V gene are SGDLS and YYNGEE. The CDR3 totals 15 residues. The complete variable domain, with remaining parts taken from reference TRBV9 and TRBJ2-5, reads DSGVTQTPKHLITATGQRVTLRCSPRSGDLSVYWYQQSLDQGLQFLIQYYNGEERAKGNILERFSAQQFPDLHSELNLSSLELGDSALYFCASSVAGRVQETQYFGPGTRLLVL.